One sample yielded the 5 T cell receptor beta chains listed below, sequenced in a study of T-cell reconstitution after alpha-beta-depleted transplantation in children. It was with unique molecular identifiers that the TCRbeta library was prepared. TCRdb itself ran the PCR reads through MiXCR, one entry per CDR3 protein. Of some 840,000 distinct CDR3 sequences listed, about 15% are singletons. Source: PBMCs, mostly from graft donor cells, taken 360 days after TCRalphabeta/CD19-depleted stem cell transplant. Source of these receptors: a male patient younger than 18 who had a stem cell transplant for acute lymphoblastic leukemia, so the T cells may come from the graft donor.

The rearrangement joins TRBV5-5 to TRBJ2-5; 12 nucleotides align to TRBD2. CDR1 and CDR2 from the germline V gene are SGHKS and YYEKEE (reference sequence). V dropped 3 bases and J dropped 1; count of bases not matched to a gene: 4. The CDR3 is made up of 16 amino acids. In DNA, the CDR3 is TGTGCCAGCAGCTCCCTAGCGGGAGGGTTCCAAGAGACCCAGTACTTC. Translation: CASSSLAGGFQETQYF.

In its sample, this clonotype was seen a few times. J is TRBJ2-1 and V is TRBV12-3 or TRBV12-4; the match to TRBD2 covers 7 bases. V shed 7 bases and J 8 bases; nucleotides not matched to a gene: 8. The CDR3 contains 13 residues. The CDR3 spells CASKAGSLHEQFF. Written as DNA, the CDR3 is TGTGCCAGCAAAGCGGGGTCTTTACATGAGCAGTTCTTC.

This chain joins TRBV20-1 and TRBJ1-2; a weak D match, TRBD1 (5 bases). The CDR3 totals 16 residues. CDR1 and CDR2 (germline): DFQATT, SNEGSKA (reference sequence). Trimming shortened V by 1 base and J by 6 bases, and 21 bases separated the two germline ends. DNA of the CDR3: TGCAGTGCTAGAGTGTATTGGGTTTTAGACAGTAATGGCTACACCTTC. Its translation is CSARVYWVLDSNGYTF.

The genes are TRBV7-9 and TRBJ2-1; 7 bases align to TRBD2. The length of the CDR3 is 16 residues. Trimming at V came to 5 bases and at J to 1 base, leaving 8 bases not matched to a gene. Germline loops: CDR1 SEHNR, CDR2 FQNEAQ (reference sequence). This chain's CDR3 is CASSRTIGGSYNEQFF. CDR3 nucleotides: TGTGCCAGCAGCCGAACCATCGGGGGGTCCTACAATGAGCAGTTCTTC. The entire variable domain, with the rest obtained from reference TRBV7-9 and TRBJ2-1, is as follows: DTGVSQNPRHKITKRGQNVTFRCDPISEHNRLYWYRQTLGQGPEFLTYFQNEAQLEKSRLLSDRFSAERPKGSFSTLEIQRTEQGDSAMYLCASSRTIGGSYNEQFFGPGTRLTVL.

This clonotype was observed at least ten times. This chain connects TRBV20-1 to TRBJ2-7, with a possible D match to TRBD2 (5 bases). Germline V gives CDR1 DFQATT, CDR2 SNEGSKA (reference sequence). This CDR3 has 16 amino acids. Trimming cost V 1 base and J 0 bases, with 16 bases left between them. This CDR3 is CSARGSAERPSYEQYF. For the CDR3, the DNA is TGCAGTGCTAGAGGTAGCGCCGAACGACCCTCCTACGAGCAGTACTTC.